These T cell receptor beta chains were read from a single sample in a study of shared clonotypes between healthy human individuals. Here immunoSEQ multiplex PCR was the method, and the copy in TCRdb shows in-frame clones only, minus some. The table has millions of clones, over 85% seen once. The material sequenced was naive CD8+ T cells sorted from blood. The receptors derive from a man aged 18 to 30 in good health. The CDR3 runs from the conserved cysteine through the conserved F or W. D genes are given only for firm matches. Size values are once, few and many counts, or a class for expanded clones, and some rows have none.

D gene	V gene	clone size	J gene	CDR3 DNA	CDR3 protein
TRBD1	TRBV5-8	NA	TRBJ2-5	TGTGCCAGCAGGACAGGGGTCCGAGAGACCCAGTACTTC	CASRTGVRETQYF
NA	TRBV2	NA	TRBJ2-7	TGTGCCAGCAGTGTGAGTCCCAGGACAATTTACGAGCAGTACTTC	CASSVSPRTIYEQYF
TRBD1	TRBV15	NA	TRBJ1-5	TGTGCCACCAGCATAAGACAGGGGGCTCGTCAGCCCCAGCATTTT	CATSIRQGARQPQHF
NA	TRBV29-1	NA	TRBJ1-1	TGCAGCGTTCGGAAAGAGAACACTGAAGCTTTCTTT	CSVRKENTEAFF
NA	TRBV28	NA	TRBJ1-6	TGTGCCAGCGCCTCAGGGAATTCACCCCTCCACTTT	CASASGNSPLHF
NA	TRBV11-2	NA	TRBJ1-4	TGTGCCAGCAGCCGAGCGGTCGGCGCCCCTAATGAAAAACTGTTTTTT	CASSRAVGAPNEKLFF
NA	TRBV11-2	NA	TRBJ2-1	TGTGCCAGCAGCTTAGGGTACGGGGGAGGCTATGAGCAGTTCTTC	CASSLGYGGGYEQFF
NA	TRBV4-3	NA	TRBJ1-1	TGCGCCAGCAGCCAAAGGGTGAGCACTGAAGCTTTCTTT	CASSQRVSTEAFF
NA	TRBV7-8	NA	TRBJ1-1	TGTGCCAGCAGCTTGATGGGGTTTACTGAAGCTTTCTTT	CASSLMGFTEAFF
NA	TRBV4-1	NA	TRBJ2-7	TGCGCCAGCAGCCTTGAATTAAGCGACGAGCAGTACTTC	CASSLELSDEQYF
NA	TRBV27	NA	TRBJ2-4	TGTGCCAGCAGTGAGGGGCTAGCCAAAAACATTCAGTACTTC	CASSEGLAKNIQYF
NA	TRBV28	NA	TRBJ2-5	TGTGCCAGCAGTTTAGCCCGAGGGGGGACCCAGTACTTC	CASSLARGGTQYF
TRBD2	TRBV25-1	NA	TRBJ2-7	TGTGCCAGCAGTGAATCGACTTGGACTAGCGGGAGCTACGAGCAGTACTTC	CASSESTWTSGSYEQYF
NA	TRBV28	NA	TRBJ2-3	TGTGCCAGCAGTTTGGGCAGCCGTGGCACAGATACGCAGTATTTT	CASSLGSRGTDTQYF
TRBD1	TRBV10-2	once	TRBJ1-2	TGCGCCAGCGTGTCGTCTGGGGACAGGGTTGGCTACACCTTC	CASVSSGDRVGYTF
NA	TRBV29-1	NA	TRBJ1-2	TGCAGCGTTGAACTGGTACGGGGAGACTATGGCTACACCTTC	CSVELVRGDYGYTF
NA	TRBV4-1	NA	TRBJ2-1	TGCGCCAGCAGCCCATCACCCTACAATGAGCAGTTCTTC	CASSPSPYNEQFF
NA	TRBV6-6	NA	TRBJ1-2	TGTGCCAGCAGCCCCAGTTCGGCGGATCCCAACTATGGCTACACCTTC	CASSPSSADPNYGYTF
TRBD1	TRBV5-1	NA	TRBJ2-7	TGCGCCAGCAGCTTGTTCCCAGGGGGTGGAACCTACGAGCAGTACTTC	CASSLFPGGGTYEQYF
NA	TRBV6-6	NA	TRBJ2-3	TGTGCCAGCAGTTCTTTATCAGGGGTGAAGGATACGCAGTATTTT	CASSSLSGVKDTQYF
TRBD1	TRBV5-5	NA	TRBJ2-7	TGTGCCAGCAGCCACCGGGACAGAGCCTACGAGCAGTACTTC	CASSHRDRAYEQYF
NA	TRBV29-1	NA	TRBJ1-3	TGCAGCGTTGGGGGGAACTCTGGAAACACCATATATTTT	CSVGGNSGNTIYF
NA	TRBV30	NA	TRBJ1-2	TGTGCCTGGACCCTACCGGAGGCATTTGGCTACACCTTC	CAWTLPEAFGYTF
NA	TRBV14	NA	TRBJ1-1	TGTGCCAGCAGCCAAGACCTTGAAGCTTTCTTT	CASSQDLEAFF
TRBD2	TRBV10-3	NA	TRBJ2-7	TGTGCCATCAGACCGGGACTAGCGTCCGACGAGCAGTACTTC	CAIRPGLASDEQYF
NA	TRBV7-9	NA	TRBJ2-3	TGTGCCAGCAGCTTCGAAAGCACAGATACGCAGTATTTT	CASSFESTDTQYF
TRBD2	TRBV5-4	NA	TRBJ2-3	TGTGCCAGCAGCTTGACTAGCGGGGGCACAGATACGCAGTATTTT	CASSLTSGGTDTQYF
NA	TRBV5-1	NA	TRBJ1-1	TGCGCCAGCAGCCAGGGAAACACTGAAGCTTTCTTT	CASSQGNTEAFF
TRBD2	TRBV6-6	NA	TRBJ2-1	TGTGCCAGCAGTTTGACTAGCGGGTTTAATGAGCAGTTCTTC	CASSLTSGFNEQFF
TRBD1	TRBV2	NA	TRBJ1-2	TGTGCCAGCAGTGAGTGGACAGGGCAGGAGGGTGGCTACACCTTC	CASSEWTGQEGGYTF
TRBD2	TRBV5-6	NA	TRBJ2-5	TGTGCCAGCAGCCAAAAACTAGCGGGAACCCAGTACTTC	CASSQKLAGTQYF
NA	TRBV13	NA	TRBJ2-2	TGTGCCAGCACCGACAGTACGAACACCGGGGAGCTGTTTTTT	CASTDSTNTGELFF
NA	TRBV6-5	NA	TRBJ1-1	TGTGCCAGTTTGGGGGCGACTGAAGCTTTCTTT	CASLGATEAFF
TRBD1	TRBV10-2	NA	TRBJ2-1	TGCGCCAGCATCCCGCCAGGGGGAACGTCCTACAATGAGCAGTTCTTC	CASIPPGGTSYNEQFF
NA	TRBV6-1	NA	TRBJ2-7	TGTGCCAGCAGCTCTATAGGGGTAGGGCCCTACGAGCAGTACTTC	CASSSIGVGPYEQYF
NA	TRBV5-1	NA	TRBJ1-6	TGCGCCAGCAGCTTGGGCGGATCAAGCTCCTATAATTCACCCCTCCACTTT	CASSLGGSSSYNSPLHF
TRBD1	TRBV6-1	NA	TRBJ1-1	TGTGCCAGCAGTGCACAGGGGATGAACACTGAAGCTTTCTTT	CASSAQGMNTEAFF
NA	TRBV29-1	NA	TRBJ2-3	TGCAGCGTTATTGTGAATACGCAGTATTTT	CSVIVNTQYF
TRBD1	TRBV13	NA	TRBJ2-1	TGTGCCACTTCCCCCGGGGACAGGTACAATGAGCAGTTCTTC	CATSPGDRYNEQFF
TRBD1	TRBV18	NA	TRBJ2-7	TGTGCCAGCTCACCACCCGGACAGGGATCCTACGAGCAGTACTTC	CASSPPGQGSYEQYF
NA	TRBV6-1	NA	TRBJ2-6	TGTGCCAGCAGTGAACGAGGGGGCTCTGGGGCCAACGTCCTGACTTTC	CASSERGGSGANVLTF
NA	TRBV29-1	once	TRBJ1-2	TGCAGCGTTGAATTGGGGGATTACTATGGCTACACCTTC	CSVELGDYYGYTF
TRBD2	TRBV9	NA	TRBJ2-3	TGTGCCAGCAGCGCAGGACTAGCGGGGTCGGCAGATACGCAGTATTTT	CASSAGLAGSADTQYF
NA	TRBV5-4	NA	TRBJ2-5	TGTGCCAGCAGCCCGGGGACTGTTGGCCAAGAGACCCAGTACTTC	CASSPGTVGQETQYF
NA	TRBV9	once	TRBJ2-1	TGTGCCAGCAGCTCTATGGACCTCGAGCAGTTCTTC	CASSSMDLEQFF
NA	TRBV28	once	TRBJ2-5	TGTGCCAGCAGTTTAGATCCGGGACTTCAAGAGACCCAGTACTTC	CASSLDPGLQETQYF
TRBD1	TRBV29-1	NA	TRBJ2-7	TGCAGCGTTGAAGAGGACAGGGGCTACTACGAGCAGTACTTC	CSVEEDRGYYEQYF